The sequence of this T cell receptor (beta chain) was determined in a study of technical replicates of blood from several donors. Method: immunoSEQ multiplex PCR; TCRdb's copy keeps in-frame clones and lacks some. The table records about 44,000 clones, around 96% of them present only once. The receptor's source is a human donor in good health. Sample: T cells isolated from PBMCs.

The DNA for the CDR3 is TGTGCCAGCTCACCACCTATGCAGATTCAGTACTTC. Translation: CASSPPMQIQYF. The chain couples TRBV18 to TRBJ2-4; D uncertain. CDR1 is KGHSH and CDR2 is LQKENI in the germline V gene. Trimming took off 0 bases at V and 10 bases at J, with 7 bases between the two ends. The CDR3 covers 12 residues.